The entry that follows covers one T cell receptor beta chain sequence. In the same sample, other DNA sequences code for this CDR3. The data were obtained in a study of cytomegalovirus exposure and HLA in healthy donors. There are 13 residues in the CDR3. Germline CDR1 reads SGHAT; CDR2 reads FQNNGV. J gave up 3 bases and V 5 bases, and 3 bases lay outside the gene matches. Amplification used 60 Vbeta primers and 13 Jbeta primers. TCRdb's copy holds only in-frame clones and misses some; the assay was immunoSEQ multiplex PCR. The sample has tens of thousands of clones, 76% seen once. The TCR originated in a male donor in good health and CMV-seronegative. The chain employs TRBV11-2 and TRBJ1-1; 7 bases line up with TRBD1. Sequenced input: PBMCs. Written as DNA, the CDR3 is TGTGCCAGCAGCCTCGACAGGGACACTGAAGCTTTCTTT. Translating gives CASSLDRDTEAFF.